These 10 T cell receptor beta chains were sequenced from one sample in a study of blood T cell repertoires in COVID-19. The assay was immunoSEQ multiplex PCR, and TCRdb's table has in-frame clones only and misses some. The sample shows under 200,000 clones, around four fifths of them seen only once. Sample: PBMCs or T cells enriched from blood (not recorded which). The receptor set was obtained from a woman aged 45-65 years who had recovered from COVID-19.

The CDR3 sequence is CASSSHILGYTF. The DNA of the CDR3 is TGTGCCAGCAGCTCACATATCCTTGGCTACACCTTC. The chain joins TRBV7-9 to TRBJ1-2; D gene uncertain. The CDR3 totals 12 residues. The V and J ends lost 4 bases and 7 bases respectively, with 10 bases between them. Germline-derived CDR1 and CDR2 are SEHNR and FQNEAQ (reference sequence).

This chain links TRBV6-5 with TRBJ1-1; a possible D gene is TRBD1 (5 bases). The CDR3 runs to 13 residues. The germline V gene has CDR1 MNHEY and CDR2 SVGAGI. Trimming removed 0 bases at V and 7 bases at J, with 9 bases between. The CDR3 sequence: CASSYSEGNEAFF. The DNA for the CDR3 is TGTGCCAGCAGTTACTCGGAGGGGAATGAAGCTTTCTTT.

The chain recombines TRBV27 with TRBJ1-2; no clear D gene. This CDR3 contains 14 residues. V lost 1 base and J 3 bases, leaving 9 bases between the germline ends. Germline V CDR1 and CDR2: MNHEY, SMNVEV (reference sequence). The CDR3 region is CASSLYGRDYGYTF. The DNA of the CDR3 is TGTGCCAGCAGTTTATACGGGAGGGACTATGGCTACACCTTC.

The rearrangement uses TRBV7-2 and TRBJ2-1; D is undetermined. CDR1 and CDR2 (germline): SGHTA, FQGNSA. V gave up 5 bases and J gave up 0 bases, with 11 bases separating them. This CDR3 comprises 15 residues. CDR3 in amino acids: CASSPDSSSYNEQFF. Here the CDR3 DNA reads TGTGCCAGCAGCCCCGACTCCAGCTCCTACAATGAGCAGTTCTTC.

The gene calls are TRBV2 and TRBJ1-5; tentative D call: TRBD1 (6 bases). CDR3 length equals 14 residues. V dropped 4 bases and J dropped 4 bases, with 11 bases sitting between them. From germline, CDR1 is SNHLY and CDR2 FYNNEI. In nucleotides, the CDR3 is TGTGCCAGCAGTGGACAGGCGCTAAATCAGCCCCAGCATTTT. This encodes CASSGQALNQPQHF.

In this sample, this clone turned up a few times. The J gene is TRBJ1-1, the V gene TRBV19; 9 positions match TRBD1. The trim removed 4 bases at V and 8 bases at J, leaving 8 bases unmatched. Germline V lookup: CDR1 LNHDA, CDR2 SQIVND (reference sequence). The CDR3 spans 14 residues. The CDR3 bases are TGTGCCAGTAGTAGCCGGGACAGGGCATTAGAAGCTTTCTTT. This translates into CASSSRDRALEAFF.

This clone was recorded a few times. The genes are TRBV2 and TRBJ2-3; 8 nucleotides agree with TRBD1. J gave up 6 bases and V 11 bases, and 7 bases lay outside the gene matches. The germline V gene has CDR1 SNHLY and CDR2 FYNNEI. The CDR3 runs to 12 residues. As DNA, the CDR3 is TGTGCCCACAGGGGGGTATCGGATACGCAGTATTTT. Amino acids: CAHRGVSDTQYF.

The chain uses TRBV29-1 and TRBJ1-1; maybe TRBD1 (5 bases). CDR3 size: 14 residues. Trimming cost V 8 bases and J 4 bases, with 20 bases left between them. The germline gives CDR1 SQVTM, CDR2 ANQGSEA. Here the CDR3 reads CSPSQGTDITEAFF. CDR3 nucleotides: TGCAGCCCTTCCCAAGGTACGGACATCACTGAAGCTTTCTTT.

The chain uses TRBV2 and TRBJ2-5; 9 positions match TRBD1. The CDR3 sequence is 14 residues long. Germline CDR1 is SNHLY and CDR2 is FYNNEI. The ends lost 8 bases at V and 4 bases at J; junction bases unmatched: 8. The CDR3 sequence is CASAPRQGGETQYF. The DNA for the CDR3 is TGTGCCAGCGCGCCCCGACAGGGGGGAGAGACCCAGTACTTC.

This clone was observed a few times. The rearrangement links TRBV10-3 to TRBJ2-1, with 14 bases that match TRBD2. The CDR3 contains 13 residues. The V and J ends lost 6 bases and 8 bases, in that order; junction bases with no gene match: 0. CDR1 and CDR2 from the germline V gene are ENHRY and SYGVKD. CDR3 in amino acids: CAIRTSGGDEQFF. The CDR3 nucleotides read TGTGCCATCAGGACTAGCGGGGGGGATGAGCAGTTCTTC.